Shown below are 26 T cell receptor beta chains from a single sample sequenced in a study of blood T cell repertoires in COVID-19 (dated by TCRdb to the early 2020s). Libraries were prepared through the immunoSEQ multiplex PCR assay. The table was pulled from immuneACCESS by TCRdb, which kept in-frame rearrangements only. Such tables lose some clones; where checked, under half of the loss comes from unresolved V genes, and the rest has no known cause. The sample table records about 300,000 clones; about 91% of these occur just once. Approximately 7% of the sample lies in the top ten. Sequenced: peripheral blood. All receptors come from a woman in her 30s who had recovered from COVID-19.

The V gene is TRBV18, the J gene TRBJ2-7; weak D call: TRBD1 (5 bases). The CDR3 runs 12 residues. From germline, CDR1 is KGHSH and CDR2 LQKENI. Trimming removed 0 bases at V and 6 bases at J, with 6 bases between. CDR3 sequence reads: CASSPPGLEQYF. The CDR3 DNA is TGTGCCAGCTCACCACCGGGGCTCGAGCAGTACTTC.

The chain uses TRBV9 and TRBJ2-5, with 9 bases lining up with TRBD2. Germline CDR1 SGDLS, CDR2 YYNGEE. The length of the CDR3 is 16 residues. Losses at the gene ends were 0 bases for V and 5 bases for J; bases not matched to a gene: 8. The CDR3 is CASSVDGGGAFETQYF. CDR3 DNA sequence: TGTGCCAGCAGCGTAGACGGCGGGGGGGCCTTTGAGACCCAGTACTTC.

V usage is TRBV5-1 and J usage is TRBJ2-5, with D perhaps matching TRBD1 (5 bases). The CDR3 totals 15 residues. In germline, CDR1 is SGHRS, CDR2 YFSETQ. Deletions cut 2 bases from V and 3 bases from J, with 14 bases between. CDR3 region: CASSFLPTEKETQYF. The DNA of the CDR3 is TGCGCCAGCAGCTTCCTACCGACAGAAAAAGAGACCCAGTACTTC.

This clone was seen more than once but under ten times. DNA of the CDR3: TGTGCCAGCAGCCCGCAGTACGGGCTGAGGGTGCTCCACTTT. The encoded protein is CASSPQYGLRVLHF. The rearrangement links TRBV5-6 to TRBJ1-6; D unclear. The germline V and J ends were trimmed by 4 bases and 16 bases, with 21 bases remaining between them. Germline assignment: CDR1 SGHDT and CDR2 YYEEEE. The CDR3 sequence is 14 residues long.

V and J are TRBV6-5 and TRBJ2-3, with D possibly being TRBD2 (5 bases). The germline V gene has CDR1 MNHEY and CDR2 SVGAGI. Between the trimmed V and J ends, which lost 6 bases and 6 bases, there was a span of 10 bases. The CDR3 length is 12 residues. The CDR3 sequence is CASSPPGDTQYF. The DNA of the CDR3 is TGTGCCAGCAGCCCCCCGGGGGATACGCAGTATTTT.

CDR3 region: CASSQGRDEEKLFF. The DNA of the CDR3 is TGTGCCAGCAGCCAAGGCAGGGATGAAGAAAAACTGTTTTTT. This chain links TRBV4-2 with TRBJ1-4; a weak D match, TRBD1 (5 bases). Per germline, CDR1 LGHNA and CDR2 YNFKEQ. There are 14 residues in the CDR3. The ends were cut back, 1 base at V and 8 bases at J, with 11 bases in the middle.

The table lists this clone with a few counts. The CDR3 reads CASLRDSQETEAFF. CDR3 sequence (DNA): TGTGCCAGCTTACGGGACAGTCAGGAGACTGAAGCTTTCTTT. V is TRBV18 and J is TRBJ1-1; 7 positions agree with TRBD1. This CDR3 region has 14 residues. The ends lost 7 bases at V and 5 bases at J; junction bases unmatched: 10. Germline V CDR1 and CDR2: KGHSH, LQKENI.

The chain uses TRBV30 and TRBJ1-2; D gene ambiguous. Trimming took off 0 bases at V and 7 bases at J, with 12 bases between the two ends. This CDR3 spans 13 amino acids. Looked up from germline, CDR1 is GTSNPN and CDR2 is SVGIG (reference sequence). CDR3 DNA: TGTGCCTGGAGTGTAATCAGGCTGACTGGCTACACCTTC. Translation gives CAWSVIRLTGYTF.

The chain combines TRBV19 with TRBJ2-3; 7 bases align to TRBD2. CDR3 length: 13 amino acids. The ends lost 6 bases at V and 4 bases at J; junction bases unmatched: 4. Germline V gives CDR1 LNHDA, CDR2 SQIVND (reference sequence). The CDR3 reads CASSVGGADTQYF. CDR3 sequence (DNA): TGTGCCAGTAGCGTGGGGGGGGCAGATACGCAGTATTTT.

The sample holds a few counts of this clone. This chain uses TRBV2 with TRBJ1-2; tentative D call: TRBD1 (5 bases). Per germline, CDR1 SNHLY and CDR2 FYNNEI. V gave up 6 bases and J gave up 7 bases, with 15 bases separating them. The CDR3 is 13 residues long. CDR3 sequence reads: CASRGEGGPGYTF. The CDR3, as DNA: TGTGCCAGCAGGGGGGAGGGAGGTCCTGGCTACACCTTC.

This clone was seen a single time. The V and J genes are TRBV19 and TRBJ2-7; 11 bases are shared with TRBD1. Losses at the gene ends were 0 bases for V and 6 bases for J; bases not matched to a gene: 7. CDR3 length: 16 amino acids. CDR1 and CDR2 from the germline V gene are LNHDA and SQIVND (reference sequence). CDR3: CASSIDGWTGGAEQYF. Written as DNA, the CDR3 is TGTGCCAGTAGTATAGATGGTTGGACAGGGGGCGCCGAGCAGTACTTC.

The chain uses TRBV7-2 and TRBJ2-1; 8 bases line up with TRBD2. The CDR3 is 15 amino acids. From germline, CDR1 is SGHTA and CDR2 FQGNSA. Losses at the gene ends were 2 bases for V and 5 bases for J; bases not matched to a gene: 5. CDR3 bases: TGTGCCAGCAGCTTAACTAGCGGTTTTCACAATGAGCAGTTCTTC. This sequence encodes CASSLTSGFHNEQFF.

The chain couples TRBV5-1 to TRBJ2-3; no definite D call. The V end lost 1 base, the J end lost 2 bases, and 8 bases lay between the germline ends. The CDR3 is 14 residues long. CDR1 is SGHRS and CDR2 is YFSETQ in the germline V gene. CDR3 residues: CASSLSVLTDTQYF. The CDR3 nucleotides are TGCGCCAGCAGCTTGTCGGTCCTCACAGATACGCAGTATTTT.

This chain links TRBV7-2 with TRBJ1-1; D ambiguous. Trimming took 3 bases from V and 1 from J, leaving 9 bases between them. The CDR3 spans 14 residues. From germline, CDR1 is SGHTA and CDR2 FQGNSA. As DNA, the CDR3 is TGTGCCAGCAGCTTCTCCACGAGGAACACTGAAGCTTTCTTT. Its protein is CASSFSTRNTEAFF.

The chain employs TRBV3-1 (or the pseudogene TRBV3-2) and TRBJ1-2; the D is unclear. This CDR3 has 16 amino acids. Trimming took off 1 base at V and 7 bases at J, with 19 bases between the two ends. Germline CDR1 LGHDT, CDR2 YNNKEL (reference sequence). The CDR3 is CASSQGTPISPGGYTF. The CDR3 DNA reads TGTGCCAGCAGCCAAGGAACACCAATAAGTCCGGGTGGCTACACCTTC.

The V gene is TRBV18, the J gene TRBJ2-1; D gene ambiguous. V lost 2 bases, J lost 4 bases, and 9 bases lay in between. Looked up from germline, CDR1 is KGHSH and CDR2 is LQKENI. The CDR3 is 14 residues long. The CDR3 spells CASSPSVGYNEQFF. The CDR3 DNA reads as TGTGCCAGCTCACCATCCGTCGGGTACAATGAGCAGTTCTTC. The full variable domain, its missing parts supplied by reference TRBV18 and TRBJ2-1, is NAGVMQNPRHLVRRRGQEARLRCSPMKGHSHVYWYRQLPEEGLKFMVYLQKENIIDESGMPKERFSAEFPKEGPSILRIQQVVRGDSAAYFCASSPSVGYNEQFFGPGTRLTVL.

This clone appeared a few times. The chain has TRBV19 and TRBJ1-5, with 9 bases matching TRBD1. The ends lost 5 bases at V and 4 bases at J; junction bases unmatched: 15. Germline lookup yields CDR1 LNHDA and CDR2 SQIVND (reference sequence). The CDR3 runs to 18 residues. CDR3 sequence reads: CASSARSGGQGGNQPQHF. In DNA form, the CDR3 reads TGTGCCAGTAGTGCTAGGAGTGGGGGACAGGGAGGGAATCAGCCCCAGCATTTT.

The rearrangement uses TRBV29-1 and TRBJ2-2; D gene ambiguous. V was pared by 6 bases and J by 3 bases, with 5 bases between. Germline CDR1 reads SQVTM; CDR2 reads ANQGSEA. This CDR3 comprises 11 residues. In DNA, the CDR3 is TGCAGCGTGCAGGACACCGGGGAGCTGTTTTTT. Translation: CSVQDTGELFF.

This sequence joins TRBV3-1 (or the pseudogene TRBV3-2) and TRBJ2-1, with 7 bases aligning to TRBD2. CDR1 LGHDT and CDR2 YNNKEL come from the germline V gene (reference sequence). V was pared by 3 bases and J by 1 base, with 3 bases of the junction left unmatched. The CDR3 is 15 amino acids. CDR3 sequence: CASSHGRGSYNEQFF. In DNA form, the CDR3 reads TGTGCCAGCAGCCATGGGCGGGGGTCCTACAATGAGCAGTTCTTC.

This clone was observed a single time. This chain connects TRBV24-1 to TRBJ1-3; D call uncertain. This CDR3 contains 14 residues. The V gene's germline CDR1 is KGHDR and CDR2 SFDVKD. The germline V and J ends were trimmed by 2 bases and 1 base, with 5 bases remaining between them. CDR3 protein: CATSDSFSGNTIYF. The CDR3 region has the DNA TGTGCCACCAGTGATTCGTTTTCTGGAAACACCATATATTTT.

In its sample, this clone was seen a few times. The chain employs TRBV7-2 and TRBJ1-2, with TRBD1 matching 9 bases. V shed 8 bases and J 5 bases; nucleotides not matched to a gene: 9. CDR3 length: 14 residues. Germline V gene sequence: CDR1 SGHTA, CDR2 FQGNSA. In DNA form, the CDR3 reads TGTGCCAGCCGACACGAGGACAGGGGATATGGCTACACCTTC. Translation: CASRHEDRGYGYTF.

The rearrangement joins TRBV28 to TRBJ1-2, with D maybe TRBD1 (5 bases). Germline V gene data show CDR1 as MDHEN and CDR2 as SYDVKM. V lost 5 bases and J lost 0, with 16 bases in between. The CDR3 contains 16 residues. CDR3 sequence reads: CASSPSSDSANYGYTF. CDR3 DNA: TGTGCCAGCAGTCCCTCATCCGACAGCGCTAACTATGGCTACACCTTC.

This rearrangement joins TRBV5-4 to TRBJ2-7; perhaps TRBD1 as D (6 bases). The V end lost 3 bases, the J end lost 0 bases, and 13 bases lay between the germline ends. The CDR3 sequence is 15 residues long. In germline, CDR1 is SGHNT, CDR2 YYREEE (reference sequence). CDR3 DNA sequence: TGTGCCAGCAGCTCCGGTGGGGGCCTCTCCTACGAGCAGTACTTC. Protein product: CASSSGGGLSYEQYF.

The chain combines TRBV27 with TRBJ1-5; the match to TRBD1 covers 8 bases. Germline V lookup: CDR1 MNHEY, CDR2 SMNVEV (reference sequence). V lost 5 bases and J lost 5; bases outside the gene matches: 5. CDR3 size: 14 residues. The CDR3 DNA follows: TGTGCCAGCAGTCTCGGACAGGGTCATCAGCCCCAGCATTTT. This sequence encodes CASSLGQGHQPQHF.

The CDR3 coding sequence is TGTGCCAGTAGTTCCAATGGACAGGCCCGCTACGAGCAGTACTTC. The encoded protein is CASSSNGQARYEQYF. The chain is built from TRBV19 and TRBJ2-7, with TRBD1 identical over 7 bases. This CDR3 has 15 residues. From germline, CDR1 is LNHDA and CDR2 SQIVND (reference sequence). Trimming at V came to 5 bases and at J to 3 bases, leaving 10 bases not matched to a gene.

The chain couples TRBV30 to TRBJ2-7; D perhaps matches TRBD2 (6 bases). Germline V gene data show CDR1 as GTSNPN and CDR2 as SVGIG (reference sequence). The CDR3 consists of 15 residues. V lost 3 bases, J lost 4 bases, and 19 bases lay in between. CDR3 DNA sequence: TGTGCCTGGAGGGGGCCCGGGACTCTGTCGTACGAGCAGTACTTC. It is translated as CAWRGPGTLSYEQYF.